The clone carrying this TCR beta chain showed up just a few times. Antigen specificity is unknown. Every TCR beta cDNA library bore unique molecular identifiers. cDNA molecules numbering 400,000 to 550,000 came from approximately 1 to 10 million T cells. TCRdb reanalysed the PCR reads using MiXCR and keeps one entry per CDR3 protein. The sample has about 800,000 distinct CDR3 sequences, 30% seen once. The sample comes from a study of post-analysis software for immune sequencing data. Study information: In terms of disease course, relapsing-remitting, secondary progressive and progressive-relapsing multiple sclerosis were included.

Germline trimming cut 0 bases from V and 10 bases from J; bases unmatched to any gene: 3. The CDR3 consists of 14 residues. Germline V CDR1 and CDR2: LGHNA, YSLEER. Broader study findings: TRBV5-6, TRBV5-1 and TRBV20-1 belonged to a set of about 5 TRBV segments that were more frequent in patients than controls. F measure showed strong co-clustering of same-batch samples. People with multiple sclerosis had a significantly lower normalized Chao1 diversity than controls did.

Sequencing used blood. The V and J genes are TRBV4-3 and TRBJ2-5; 12 bases agree with TRBD2. The receptor was isolated from a girl between 5 and 17 years old with multiple sclerosis. In DNA, the CDR3 is TGCGCCAGCAGCCAAGAGAGGACTAGCGGGATCCAGTACTTC. It encodes CASSQERTSGIQYF.